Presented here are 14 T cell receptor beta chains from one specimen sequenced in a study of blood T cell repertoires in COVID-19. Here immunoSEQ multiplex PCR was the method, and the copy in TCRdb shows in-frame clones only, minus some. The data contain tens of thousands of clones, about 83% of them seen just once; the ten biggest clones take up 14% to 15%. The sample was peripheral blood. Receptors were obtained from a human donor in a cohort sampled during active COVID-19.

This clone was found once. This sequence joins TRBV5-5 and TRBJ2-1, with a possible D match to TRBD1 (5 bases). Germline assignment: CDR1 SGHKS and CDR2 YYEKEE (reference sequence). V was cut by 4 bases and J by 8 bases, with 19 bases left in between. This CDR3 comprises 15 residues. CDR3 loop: CASSPIYQGRDEQFF. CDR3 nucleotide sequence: TGTGCCAGCAGCCCGATATACCAGGGTCGAGATGAGCAGTTCTTC.

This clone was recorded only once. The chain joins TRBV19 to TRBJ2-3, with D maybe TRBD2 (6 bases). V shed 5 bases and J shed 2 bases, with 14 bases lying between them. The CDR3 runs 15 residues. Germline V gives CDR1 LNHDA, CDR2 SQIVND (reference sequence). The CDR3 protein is CASSVTRDSTDTQYF. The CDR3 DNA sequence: TGTGCCAGTAGTGTGACTAGGGATTCCACAGATACGCAGTATTTT.

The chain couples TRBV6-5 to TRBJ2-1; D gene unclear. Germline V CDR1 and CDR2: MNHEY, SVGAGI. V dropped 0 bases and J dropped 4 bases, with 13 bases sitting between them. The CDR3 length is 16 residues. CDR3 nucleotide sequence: TGTGCCAGCAGTTACTCGAGGTCCCAACTGTACAATGAGCAGTTCTTC. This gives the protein CASSYSRSQLYNEQFF.

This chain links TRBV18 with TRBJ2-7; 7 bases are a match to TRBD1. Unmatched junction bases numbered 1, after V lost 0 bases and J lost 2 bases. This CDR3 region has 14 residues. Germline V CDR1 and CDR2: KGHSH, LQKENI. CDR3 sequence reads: CASSPPGQPYEQYF. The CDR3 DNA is TGTGCCAGCTCACCACCGGGACAGCCCTACGAGCAGTACTTC.

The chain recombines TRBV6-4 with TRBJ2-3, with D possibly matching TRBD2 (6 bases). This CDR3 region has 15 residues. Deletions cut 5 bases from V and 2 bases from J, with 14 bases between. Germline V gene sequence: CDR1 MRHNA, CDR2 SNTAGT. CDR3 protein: CASSNRDFLTDTQYF. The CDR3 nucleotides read TGTGCCAGCAGTAACCGGGACTTTCTCACAGATACGCAGTATTTT.

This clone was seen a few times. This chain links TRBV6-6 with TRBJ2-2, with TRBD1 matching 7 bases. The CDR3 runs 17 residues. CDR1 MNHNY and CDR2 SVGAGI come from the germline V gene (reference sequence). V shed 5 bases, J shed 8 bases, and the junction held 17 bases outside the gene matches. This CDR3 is CASSQIWQRGRAGELFF. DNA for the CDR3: TGTGCCAGCAGTCAAATATGGCAAAGGGGGCGCGCAGGGGAGCTGTTTTTT.

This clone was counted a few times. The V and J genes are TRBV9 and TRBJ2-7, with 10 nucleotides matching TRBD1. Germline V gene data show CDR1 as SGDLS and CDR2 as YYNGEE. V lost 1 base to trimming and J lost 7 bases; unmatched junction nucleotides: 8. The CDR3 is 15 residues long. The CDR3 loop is CASSVSGTGDQEQYF. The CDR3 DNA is TGTGCCAGCAGCGTAAGCGGGACAGGGGATCAGGAGCAGTACTTC.

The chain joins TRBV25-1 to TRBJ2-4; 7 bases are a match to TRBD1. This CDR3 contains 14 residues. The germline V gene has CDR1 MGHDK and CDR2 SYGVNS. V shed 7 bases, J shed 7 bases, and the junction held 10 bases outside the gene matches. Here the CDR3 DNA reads TGTGCCAGCATGGGGCAGGGGGTTAGGAACATTCAGTACTTC. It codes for CASMGQGVRNIQYF.

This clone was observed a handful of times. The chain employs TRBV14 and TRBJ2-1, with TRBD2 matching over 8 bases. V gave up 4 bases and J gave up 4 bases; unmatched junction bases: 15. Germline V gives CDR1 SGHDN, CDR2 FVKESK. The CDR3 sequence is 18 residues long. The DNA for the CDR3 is TGTGCCAGCAGCCTCGGGACTAGGGACGGCCGGAGATACAATGAGCAGTTCTTC. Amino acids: CASSLGTRDGRRYNEQFF.

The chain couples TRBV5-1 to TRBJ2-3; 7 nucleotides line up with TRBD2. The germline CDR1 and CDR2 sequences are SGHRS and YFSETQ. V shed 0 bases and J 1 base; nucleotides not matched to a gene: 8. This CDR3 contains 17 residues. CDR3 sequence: CASSLDSSGLGTDTQYF. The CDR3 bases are TGCGCCAGCAGCTTGGATTCTAGCGGCCTCGGCACAGATACGCAGTATTTT.

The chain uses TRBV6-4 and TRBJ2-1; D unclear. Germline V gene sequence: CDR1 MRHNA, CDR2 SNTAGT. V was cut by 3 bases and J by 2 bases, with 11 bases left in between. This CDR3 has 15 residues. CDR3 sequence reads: CASSEQPSPYNEQFF. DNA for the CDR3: TGTGCCAGCAGTGAACAGCCTTCACCCTACAATGAGCAGTTCTTC.

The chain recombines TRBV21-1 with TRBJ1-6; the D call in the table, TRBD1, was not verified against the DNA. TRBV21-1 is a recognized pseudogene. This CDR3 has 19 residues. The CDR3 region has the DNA TGTGCCAGCAGCAAAGGATTTCTGGGGCGAAACTCCTATAATTCACCCCTCCACTTT. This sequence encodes CASSKGFLGRNSYNSPLHF.

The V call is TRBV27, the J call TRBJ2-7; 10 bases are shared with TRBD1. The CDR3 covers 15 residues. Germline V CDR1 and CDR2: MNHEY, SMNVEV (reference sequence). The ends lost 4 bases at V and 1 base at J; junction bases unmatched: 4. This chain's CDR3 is CASSSPGQGSYEQYF. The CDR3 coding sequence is TGTGCCAGCAGTTCCCCGGGACAGGGGTCCTACGAGCAGTACTTC.

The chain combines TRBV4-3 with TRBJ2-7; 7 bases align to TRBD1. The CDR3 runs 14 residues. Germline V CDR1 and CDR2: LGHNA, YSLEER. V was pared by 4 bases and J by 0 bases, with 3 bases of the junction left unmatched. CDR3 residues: CASSRDRVSYEQYF. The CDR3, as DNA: TGCGCCAGCAGCCGTGACAGGGTCTCCTACGAGCAGTACTTC.